The 21 T cell receptor beta chains below were found in one sample sequenced in a study of T-cell reconstitution after alpha-beta-depleted transplantation in children (TCRdb year 2016). The receptor library was made with PCR. For sequencing, an Illumina HiSeq 2500 was employed. Molecular barcoding was employed in the preparation of TCR libraries, with unique molecular identifiers being used to normalize TCRbeta repertoire quantification. TCRdb reprocessing: public reads trimmed at Q25 with fastp, clones called with MiXCR, in-frame beta chains kept. Each CDR3 protein gets just one entry, which takes the most common genes and DNA from the rows behind it. The sample includes under 150,000 distinct CDR3 sequences, with about 9.6% observed a single time. Jointly, the top ten make up 20% to 30% of the sample. The treatment or condition label corresponds to: allogeneic hematopoietic cell transplantation with graft depleted of TCRalphabeta T cells and CD19 B cells.

This specimen consisted of PBMCs, mostly from graft donor cells, obtained 180 days after TCRalphabeta/CD19-depleted stem cell transplant. These receptors were obtained from a girl in the first two years of life who had a stem cell transplant for combined immunodeficiency, so the T cells may come from the graft donor.

This rearrangement joins TRBV28 to TRBJ2-7; 7 bases align to TRBD1. The germline V gene has CDR1 MDHEN and CDR2 SYDVKM. The CDR3 has 20 amino acids. V lost 4 bases and J lost 1; bases outside the gene matches: 22. The CDR3 DNA is TGTGCCAGCAGTTCTCCTTCTTACCTCCGACCGGGACAGCTTTCCTACGAGCAGTACTTC. It encodes CASSSPSYLRPGQLSYEQYF.

Written as DNA, the CDR3 is TGCAGTGCTCGGATCCATTCGAAAGAGCAGTACTTC. This codes for CSARIHSKEQYF. The chain couples TRBV20-1 to TRBJ2-7; unclear D gene. The germline V gene has CDR1 DFQATT and CDR2 SNEGSKA (reference sequence). The ends were cut back, 5 bases at V and 7 bases at J, with 15 bases in the middle. The CDR3 spans 12 residues.

A few counts support this clonotype. A junction end diverges from the germline sequence, so it may reflect a read error. The J gene is TRBJ2-1, the V gene TRBV7-7; D uncertain. The CDR3 spans 13 residues. CDR1 SSHAT and CDR2 FNYEAQ come from the germline V gene (reference sequence). The CDR3 bases are TGTGCTAGCAGCTCAGGCTCCCACAATGAGCAGTTCTTC. This sequence encodes CASSSGSHNEQFF.

The sample holds a few counts of this clonotype. J is TRBJ2-6 and V is TRBV9; TRBD1 aligns across 7 bases. The CDR3 spans 18 residues. V lost 4 bases to trimming and J lost 0 bases; unmatched junction nucleotides: 10. Germline lookup yields CDR1 SGDLS and CDR2 YYNGEE. The CDR3 DNA follows: TGTGCCAGCAGCCCCACGGGACAGTTCCCCTCTGGGGCCAACGTCCTGACTTTC. This translates into CASSPTGQFPSGANVLTF.

The rearrangement joins TRBV12-3 or TRBV12-4 to TRBJ2-3, with D tentatively TRBD1 or TRBD2 (6 bases each). Trimming left V 8 bases short and J 1 base short, with 19 bases between. This CDR3 is built from 16 residues. The CDR3 protein is CASHPGGGWGTDTQYF. Written as DNA, the CDR3 is TGTGCCAGCCACCCCGGGGGCGGATGGGGCACAGATACGCAGTATTTT.

V is TRBV11-3 and J is TRBJ1-4, with D perhaps matching TRBD1 (5 bases). The ends were cut back, 5 bases at V and 5 bases at J, with 15 bases in the middle. Germline-derived CDR1 and CDR2 are SGHNT and YENEEA. This CDR3 comprises 15 residues. The CDR3 region has the DNA TGTGCCAGCAGCCCCCGCAAGGGACCGAATGAAAAACTGTTTTTT. It is translated as CASSPRKGPNEKLFF.

This clonotype showed up just a few times. The chain joins TRBV6-2 or TRBV6-3 to TRBJ1-1; D call uncertain. Trimming stripped 1 base from V and 1 base from J, with 7 bases between. The CDR3 runs to 14 residues. Germline loops: CDR1 MNHEY, CDR2 SVGEGT. The CDR3 nucleotides are TGTGCCAGCAGTTACTTGGCGGAGAACACTGAAGCTTTCTTT. As protein: CASSYLAENTEAFF.

The chain employs TRBV20-1 and TRBJ2-5; the D is unclear. This CDR3 is 11 amino acids long. The V end lost 3 bases, the J end lost 5 bases, and 7 bases lay between the germline ends. Germline values: CDR1 DFQATT, CDR2 SNEGSKA (reference sequence). The CDR3 sequence: CSASDQETQYF. The CDR3 bases are TGCAGTGCTAGCGATCAGGAGACCCAGTACTTC.

This clonotype was counted only a few times. This sequence joins TRBV24-1 and TRBJ2-2, with 8 bases aligning to TRBD1. Per germline, CDR1 KGHDR and CDR2 SFDVKD. Unmatched junction bases numbered 7, after V lost 10 bases and J lost 1 base. The CDR3 covers 15 residues. CDR3 coding DNA: TGTGCCACTAGCCCCGGGACAGGGAACACCGGGGAGCTGTTTTTT. Residues: CATSPGTGNTGELFF.

The DNA of the CDR3 is TGTGCCAGCAGCTTAGTACTGGTGGCATTCTCCTACAATGAGCAGTTCTTC. Amino acid sequence: CASSLVLVAFSYNEQFF. The chain employs TRBV11-2 and TRBJ2-1; D ambiguous. V was pared by 1 base and J by 0 bases, with 13 bases between. This CDR3 region has 17 residues. Germline CDR1 SGHAT, CDR2 FQNNGV.

This clonotype was recorded a few times. The V call is TRBV20-1, the J call TRBJ2-1, with 10 bases matching TRBD2. Trimming at V came to 0 bases and at J to 1 base, leaving 3 bases not matched to a gene. The germline CDR1 and CDR2 sequences are DFQATT and SNEGSKA (reference sequence). This CDR3 contains 16 residues. For the CDR3, the DNA is TGCAGTGCTAGAGATAGCGGGAGGCTATCCTACAATGAGCAGTTCTTC. This translates into CSARDSGRLSYNEQFF.

This clonotype was seen only a few times. The gene calls are TRBV29-1 and TRBJ2-7; D is ambiguous. V lost 4 bases and J lost 5, with 6 bases in between. The CDR3 sequence is 10 residues long. Germline assignment: CDR1 SQVTM and CDR2 ANQGSEA. CDR3 protein: CSVVQDEQYF. In DNA form, the CDR3 reads TGCAGCGTTGTTCAGGACGAGCAGTACTTC.

The V call is TRBV7-8, the J call TRBJ1-2; D is unclear. The CDR3 is 13 amino acids. In germline, CDR1 is SGHVS, CDR2 FQNEAQ. V was trimmed by 1 base and J by 4 bases, leaving 7 bases between them. CDR3 amino acids: CASSLENAYGYTF. CDR3 DNA sequence: TGTGCCAGCAGCTTAGAGAACGCCTATGGCTACACCTTC.

In its sample, this clonotype was seen a few times. The chain uses TRBV3-1 and TRBJ2-7; the match to TRBD2 covers 7 bases. The CDR3 totals 15 residues. The trim removed 1 base at V and 3 bases at J, leaving 6 bases unmatched. CDR1 LGHDT and CDR2 YNNKEL come from the germline V gene (reference sequence). The CDR3 sequence: CASSQGGGYNYEQYF. The CDR3 nucleotides read TGTGCCAGCAGCCAAGGGGGGGGATATAACTACGAGCAGTACTTC.

This clonotype came up many times. The chain links TRBV12-3 or TRBV12-4 to TRBJ1-6; D remains unclear. Trimming removed 2 bases from V and 10 bases from J, with 9 bases in between. The CDR3 length is 13 residues. This CDR3 reads CASSLSVRSPLHF. DNA for the CDR3: TGTGCCAGCAGTTTAAGTGTGCGATCACCCCTCCACTTT.

This clonotype was observed a few times. The chain has TRBV29-1 and TRBJ2-3; D gene uncertain. CDR1 and CDR2 (germline): SQVTM, ANQGSEA. V lost 3 bases and J 2 bases, leaving 12 bases between the germline ends. The CDR3 runs to 14 residues. The DNA of the CDR3 is TGCAGCGTTGAGGCCCCTGGACCCACAGATACGCAGTATTTT. Protein: CSVEAPGPTDTQYF.

In this sample, this clonotype turned up a few times. The V and J genes are TRBV7-9 and TRBJ2-7, with TRBD2 as a possible D gene (7 bases). Trimming shortened V by 5 bases and J by 4 bases, and 15 bases separated the two germline ends. The germline V gene has CDR1 SEHNR and CDR2 FQNEAQ (reference sequence). The CDR3 totals 14 residues. The CDR3 DNA sequence: TGTGCCAGCAGCCCCTCGGGGGGCCGGTACGAGCAGTACTTC. Encoded protein: CASSPSGGRYEQYF.

V gene TRBV12-3 or TRBV12-4 combines with J gene TRBJ1-4; 10 nucleotides align to TRBD1. V shed 5 bases, J shed 1 base, and the junction held 7 bases outside the gene matches. The CDR3 is made up of 17 amino acids. The CDR3 sequence: CASSQDRGWLTNEKLFF. The CDR3 DNA follows: TGTGCCAGCAGTCAGGACAGGGGGTGGTTAACTAATGAAAAACTGTTTTTT.

This clonotype was detected only a few times. This chain uses TRBV6-2 or TRBV6-3 with TRBJ1-5; 8 nucleotides match TRBD1. Per the germline V gene, CDR1 is MNHEY and CDR2 is SVGEGT. V shed 4 bases and J 6 bases; nucleotides not matched to a gene: 5. The CDR3 totals 14 residues. The CDR3 DNA follows: TGTGCCAGCAGTTCAGGGGGCCCCCCTCAGCCCCAGCATTTT. Protein product: CASSSGGPPQPQHF.

V usage is TRBV7-9 and J usage is TRBJ2-3; weak D call: TRBD1 (6 bases). The CDR3 runs 15 residues. V was clipped by 6 bases and J by 2 bases, with 15 bases between them. Germline CDR1 and CDR2: SEHNR and FQNEAQ (reference sequence). As DNA, the CDR3 is TGTGCCAGCAGTCCGCGTGGACAGTACACAGATACGCAGTATTTT. Its translation: CASSPRGQYTDTQYF.

This clonotype appeared many times. The rearrangement uses TRBV20-1 and TRBJ2-7; D is unresolved. V lost 1 base and J 9 bases, leaving 13 bases between the germline ends. CDR3 length: 12 amino acids. From germline, CDR1 is DFQATT and CDR2 SNEGSKA (reference sequence). CDR3 bases: TGCAGTGCTAGAGGCCCCCTTAATTGGCAGTACTTC. Its translation is CSARGPLNWQYF.